The sequence of this T cell receptor (beta chain) was determined in a study of blood T cell repertoires in COVID-19. Overall study context: The study drew acute and convalescent COVID-19 samples from the United States, Italy and Spain.

Authors' methods: Nucleated cell counts were estimated from reference gene primer amplification. The table came from immunoSEQ multiplex PCR; TCRdb's copy has only in-frame clones and leaves some out. V, J and clone size are taken as reported in that table, and D and trimming were inferred from the DNA itself. Of over 90,000 clones detected, 90% appear once; the ten largest clones hold about 5%. Sequencing input: peripheral blood. This clonotype originated in a man aged 50 to 60 with acute or convalescent COVID-19.

CDR3 amino acids: CASSYKPGQLNTEAFF. CDR3 DNA: TGCGCCAGCAGTTATAAACCGGGACAGCTGAACACTGAAGCTTTCTTT. The chain combines TRBV4-1 with TRBJ1-1, with 7 bases that match TRBD1. V was pared by 6 bases and J by 0 bases, with 10 bases of the junction left unmatched. The germline gives CDR1 MGHRA, CDR2 YSYEKL. The CDR3 has 16 amino acids.